This is a list of T cell receptor beta chains from one sample in a study of Graves' ophthalmopathy and Graves' hyperthyroidism. TCRdb re-called the multiplex PCR reads through MiXCR, storing one row per CDR3 protein. The sample contains hundreds of thousands of distinct CDR3 sequences, approximately 39% of which appear only once. The sample taken for sequencing was peripheral blood. Receptor source: an adult man with Graves' ophthalmopathy. The CDR3 runs from the conserved cysteine through the conserved F or W. D genes are given only for firm matches. Size is omitted from some rows. Given values are once, few, many or a class for expanded clones.

TRBJ1-5,.,TRBV19,.,CDSSIERVQPQHF,TGTGACAGTAGTATAGAGAGGGTTCAGCCCCAGCATTTT
TRBJ2-7,.,TRBV7-6,.,CASSLFGGGSSYEQYF,TGTGCCAGCAGCTTGTTTGGTGGGGGAAGCTCCTACGAGCAGTACTTC
TRBJ2-2,.,TRBV25-1,many,CASTERGELFF,TGTGCCAGCACCGAGCGGGGGGAGCTGTTTTTT
TRBJ2-3,.,TRBV24-1,.,CATSEVGRSTDTQYF,TGTGCCACCAGTGAAGTAGGGAGGAGCACAGATACGCAGTATTTT
TRBJ1-6,.,TRBV20-1,many,CSARRSAAGNSPLHF,TGCAGTGCTAGAAGATCTGCGGCTGGCAATTCACCCCTCCACTTT
TRBJ1-1,.,TRBV29-1,.,CSVEREEGGTEAFF,TGCAGCGTTGAGCGGGAAGAGGGTGGGACTGAAGCTTTCTTT
TRBJ2-7,TRBD2,TRBV14,many,CASSQKKLAGGEQYF,TGTGCCAGCAGCCAGAAGAAGCTAGCGGGAGGGGAGCAGTACTTC
TRBJ2-2,.,TRBV6-5,.,CASARLGELFF,TGTGCCAGCGCTCGCCTAGGGGAGCTGTTTTTT
TRBJ2-5,.,TRBV9,.,CASSNFRGLETQYF,TGTGCCAGCAGCAACTTTCGAGGGCTGGAGACCCAGTACTTC
TRBJ2-7,TRBD2,TRBV10-3,many,CAISRGDGYEQYF,TGTGCCATCAGTCGGGGGGACGGCTACGAGCAGTACTTC
TRBJ1-4,.,TRBV19,.,CASSIGQQLMKLFF,TGTGCCAGTAGTATAGGGCAGCAACTAATGAAACTGTTTTTT